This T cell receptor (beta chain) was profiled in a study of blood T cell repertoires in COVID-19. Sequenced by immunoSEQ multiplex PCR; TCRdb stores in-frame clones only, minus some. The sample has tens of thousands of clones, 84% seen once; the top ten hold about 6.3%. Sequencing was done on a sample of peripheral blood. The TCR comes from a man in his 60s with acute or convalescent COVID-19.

The CDR3 spells CASSSLGGTSSYEQYF. CDR3 coding DNA: TGTGCCAGCAGTTCCTTGGGGGGGACTAGCTCCTACGAGCAGTACTTC. The chain uses TRBV2 and TRBJ2-7; the match to TRBD2 covers 8 bases. The CDR3 consists of 16 residues. Germline CDR1 is SNHLY and CDR2 is FYNNEI. J gave up 0 bases and V 5 bases, and 9 bases lay outside the gene matches.